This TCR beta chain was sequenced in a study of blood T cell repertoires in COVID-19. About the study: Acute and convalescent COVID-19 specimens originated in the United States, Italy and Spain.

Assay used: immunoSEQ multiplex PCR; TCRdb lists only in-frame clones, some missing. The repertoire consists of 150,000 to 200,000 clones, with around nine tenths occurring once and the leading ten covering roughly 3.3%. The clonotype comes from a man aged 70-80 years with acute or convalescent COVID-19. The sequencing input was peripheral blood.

The CDR3, as DNA: TGTGCCAGCAGTTCAAGGACTAGCGGGAGGGCCCGCAATGAGCAGTTCTTC. Protein: CASSSRTSGRARNEQFF. The rearrangement joins TRBV28 to TRBJ2-1; the match to TRBD2 covers 15 bases. With 4 bases clipped from V and 6 bases from J, the junction kept 7 bases outside the gene matches. The CDR3 loop spans 17 amino acids. Germline CDR1 is MDHEN and CDR2 is SYDVKM.